The 10 T cell receptor beta chains reported below all come from one sample, sequenced in a study of cytomegalovirus exposure and HLA in healthy donors. Use of 60 Vbeta and 13 Jbeta primers characterized the PCR. TCRdb's table, derived via immunoSEQ multiplex PCR, lists solely in-frame clones and lacks some. The sample consists of 90,000 or so clones, 82% of them appearing once. The sample taken for sequencing was PBMCs. Receptors originate from a young man in good health and CMV-seropositive.

This clone was detected only a few times. The chain joins TRBV19 to TRBJ1-1, with D tentatively TRBD1 (6 bases). The CDR3 runs 13 residues. Trimming left V 7 bases short and J 1 base short, with 10 bases between. Germline loops: CDR1 LNHDA, CDR2 SQIVND (reference sequence). The CDR3 reads CASTNRENTEAFF. Written as DNA, the CDR3 is TGTGCCAGTACGAACAGGGAGAACACTGAAGCTTTCTTT.

This clone came up a few times. The chain has TRBV6-5 and TRBJ2-7; TRBD2 is a possible D gene (6 bases). Germline V gives CDR1 MNHEY, CDR2 SVGAGI. This CDR3 is built from 15 residues. The germline V and J ends were trimmed by 2 bases and 4 bases, with 15 bases remaining between them. CDR3 protein: CASSYGRELRYEQYF. DNA of the CDR3: TGTGCCAGCAGTTACGGTCGGGAGTTACGATACGAGCAGTACTTC.

This clone showed up just once. This sequence joins TRBV19 and TRBJ2-3, with D unresolved. Trimming pared 3 bases from V and 6 bases from J, leaving 4 bases between. This CDR3 spans 11 amino acids. CDR1 and CDR2 from the germline V gene are LNHDA and SQIVND (reference sequence). The DNA for the CDR3 is TGTGCCAGTAGTATCGGGGATACGCAGTATTTT. Residues: CASSIGDTQYF.

This clone was detected ten times or more. The CDR3 is CATDSASFISYEQYF. CDR3 nucleotides: TGTGCCACGGACAGCGCCTCCTTCATTTCCTACGAGCAGTACTTC. The chain carries TRBV28 and TRBJ2-7, with D perhaps matching TRBD1 (6 bases). Between the trimmed V and J ends, which lost 10 bases and 1 base, there was a span of 20 bases. Germline V gene lookup returns CDR1 MDHEN and CDR2 SYDVKM. This CDR3 has 15 amino acids.

The rearrangement joins TRBV4-3 to TRBJ2-7; TRBD2 is a possible D gene (6 bases). CDR3 length: 17 residues. V was shortened by 0 bases and J by 2 bases, with 17 bases between the two germline ends. Germline V lookup: CDR1 LGHNA, CDR2 YSLEER. This CDR3 reads CASSQDAGLQRPYEQYF. The CDR3 DNA follows: TGCGCCAGCAGCCAAGATGCCGGACTACAACGGCCCTACGAGCAGTACTTC.

The V call is TRBV28, the J call TRBJ2-5; TRBD2 is a possible D gene (6 bases). The J call could be wrong; TRBJ2-7 is a better fit for the DNA end. CDR3 size: 13 residues. Germline V CDR1 and CDR2: MDHEN, SYDVKM. The CDR3 DNA sequence: TGTGCCAGCAGTTTGGAGGGGCCCTACGAGCAGTACTTC. Translation: CASSLEGPYEQYF.

The chain uses TRBV18 and TRBJ2-1, with TRBD2 identical over 10 bases. The J segment lost 0 bases and the V segment lost 6 bases, leaving 5 bases of the junction unmatched. Germline-derived CDR1 and CDR2 are KGHSH and LQKENI. The CDR3 has 16 amino acids. Here the CDR3 reads CASSRTSGGSYNEQFF. For the CDR3, the DNA is TGTGCCAGCTCCCGGACTAGCGGAGGCTCCTACAATGAGCAGTTCTTC.

CDR3 nucleotide sequence: TGTGCCAGCAGCTTCGACAAGAACACTGAAGCTTTCTTT. Amino acid sequence: CASSFDKNTEAFF. J is TRBJ1-1 and V is TRBV7-9; D not certain. From germline, CDR1 is SEHNR and CDR2 FQNEAQ (reference sequence). V was pared by 3 bases and J by 1 base, with 6 bases between. The CDR3 has 13 amino acids.

CDR3 sequence (DNA): TGCGCCAGCAGCCAAGGACTAGTAGCGTCCTACGAGCAGTACTTC. As protein: CASSQGLVASYEQYF. This chain joins TRBV4-3 and TRBJ2-7, with D tentatively TRBD2 (6 bases). In germline, CDR1 is LGHNA, CDR2 YSLEER. V was trimmed by 1 base and J by 1 base, leaving 11 bases between them. The CDR3 sequence is 15 residues long.

The chain combines TRBV14 with TRBJ2-5; no clear D gene. V was clipped by 1 base and J by 5 bases, with 5 bases between them. From germline, CDR1 is SGHDN and CDR2 FVKESK. The CDR3 length is 12 residues. The CDR3 protein is CASSQVRETQYF. CDR3 DNA: TGTGCCAGCAGCCAAGTCCGGGAGACCCAGTACTTC.